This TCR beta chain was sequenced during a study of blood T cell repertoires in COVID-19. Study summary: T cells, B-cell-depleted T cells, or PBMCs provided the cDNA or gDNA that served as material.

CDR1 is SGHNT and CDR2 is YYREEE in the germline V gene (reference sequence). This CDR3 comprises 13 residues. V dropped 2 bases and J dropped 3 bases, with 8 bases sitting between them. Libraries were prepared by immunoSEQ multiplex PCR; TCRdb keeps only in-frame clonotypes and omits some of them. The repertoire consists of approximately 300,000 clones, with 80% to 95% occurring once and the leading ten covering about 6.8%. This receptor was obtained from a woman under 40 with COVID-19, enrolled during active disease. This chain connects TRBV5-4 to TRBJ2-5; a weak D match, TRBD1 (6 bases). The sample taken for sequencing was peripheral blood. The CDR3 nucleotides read TGTGCCAGCAGCTTCCCAGGGGAAGAGACCCAGTACTTC. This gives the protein CASSFPGEETQYF.